This section outlines one T cell receptor (beta chain) sequence together with its context. The germline gives CDR1 MNHEY, CDR2 SMNVEV (reference sequence). CDR3 length equals 17 residues. The germline V and J ends were trimmed by 5 bases and 6 bases, with 22 bases remaining between them. These data are taken from a study of regulatory T cells in long-lasting Graves disease. Arm-PCR with iRepertoire HTBI primers amplified the CDR3 regions for these TCR beta libraries. One entry per CDR3 protein, called by TCRdb with MiXCR from the multiplex PCR reads. The repertoire holds hundreds of thousands of distinct CDR3 sequences, with less than 25% as singletons. Time point defined: persistent/refractory GD, antithyroid drugs over 5 years with positive TRAb. Extracted PBMC RNA gave rise to the TCR library.

The gene calls are TRBV27 and TRBJ2-2, with D perhaps given as TRBD1 or TRBD2 (6 bases each). The sample was peripheral blood mononuclear cells (PBMCs), taken when the disease was refractory, from a patient treated with antithyroid drugs. The receptor was isolated from a female donor with Graves disease. The CDR3 protein is CASSLQLGQWGAGELFF. The CDR3 coding sequence is TGTGCCAGCAGTCTTCAACTAGGACAGTGGGGGGCCGGGGAGCTGTTTTTT.